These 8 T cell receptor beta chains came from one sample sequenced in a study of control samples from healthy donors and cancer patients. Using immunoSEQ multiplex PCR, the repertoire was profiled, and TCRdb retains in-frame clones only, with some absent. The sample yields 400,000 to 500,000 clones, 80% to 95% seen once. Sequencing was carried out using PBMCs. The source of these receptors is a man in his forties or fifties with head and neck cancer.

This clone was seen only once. This CDR3 reads CASSGTGVETQYF. The CDR3 region has the DNA TGTGCCAGCAGCGGAACAGGGGTAGAGACCCAGTACTTC. The chain has TRBV9 and TRBJ2-5, with 7 bases matching TRBD1. Germline CDR1 is SGDLS and CDR2 is YYNGEE. There are 13 residues in the CDR3. The junction had 3 bases not matched to a gene; V was cut back by 3 bases and J by 4 bases.

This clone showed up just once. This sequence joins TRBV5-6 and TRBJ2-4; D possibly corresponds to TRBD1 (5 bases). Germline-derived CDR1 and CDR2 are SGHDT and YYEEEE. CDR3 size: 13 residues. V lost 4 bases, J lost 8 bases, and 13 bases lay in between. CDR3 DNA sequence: TGTGCCAGCAGCCTCAGGGCCAGGGACATTCAGTACTTC. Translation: CASSLRARDIQYF.

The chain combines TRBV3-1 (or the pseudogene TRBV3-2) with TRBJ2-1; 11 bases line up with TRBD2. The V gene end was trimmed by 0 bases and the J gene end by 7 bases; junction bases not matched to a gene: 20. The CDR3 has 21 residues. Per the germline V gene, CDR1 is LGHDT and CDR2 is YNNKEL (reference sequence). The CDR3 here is CASSQEPHSSGGTTVVNEQFF. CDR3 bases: TGTGCCAGCAGCCAAGAACCCCACTCTAGCGGGGGGACCACCGTGGTGAATGAGCAGTTCTTC.

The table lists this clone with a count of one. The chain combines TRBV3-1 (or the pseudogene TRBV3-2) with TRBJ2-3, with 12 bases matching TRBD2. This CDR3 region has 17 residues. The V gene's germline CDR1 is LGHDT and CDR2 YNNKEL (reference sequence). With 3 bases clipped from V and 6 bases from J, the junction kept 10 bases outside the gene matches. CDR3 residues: CASSQRLAGAPGDTQYF. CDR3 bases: TGTGCCAGCAGCCAGCGACTAGCGGGGGCCCCAGGTGATACGCAGTATTTT.

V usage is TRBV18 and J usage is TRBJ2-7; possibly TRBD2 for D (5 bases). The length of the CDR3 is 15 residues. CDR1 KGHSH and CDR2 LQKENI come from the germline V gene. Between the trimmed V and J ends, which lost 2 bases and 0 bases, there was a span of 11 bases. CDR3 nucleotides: TGTGCCAGCTCACCAGCGGGCCAGAACTCCTACGAGCAGTACTTC. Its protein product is CASSPAGQNSYEQYF.

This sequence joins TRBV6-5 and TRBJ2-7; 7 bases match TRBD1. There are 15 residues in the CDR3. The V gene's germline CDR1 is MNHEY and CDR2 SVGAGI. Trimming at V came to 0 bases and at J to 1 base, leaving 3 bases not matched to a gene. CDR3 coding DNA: TGTGCCAGCAGTTACTCGTCCAGGGGGTCCTACGAGCAGTACTTC. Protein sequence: CASSYSSRGSYEQYF.

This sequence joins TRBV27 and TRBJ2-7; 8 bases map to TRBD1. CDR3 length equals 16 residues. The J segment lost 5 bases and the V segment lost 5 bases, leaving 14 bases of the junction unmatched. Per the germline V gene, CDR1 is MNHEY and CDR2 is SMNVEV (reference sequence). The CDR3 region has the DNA TGTGCCAGCAGTACCTTAAACAGGGGGGTTCGCGACGAGCAGTACTTC. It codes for CASSTLNRGVRDEQYF.

The CDR3: CASSSETGPGNTIYF. CDR3 in DNA: TGTGCCAGCAGCTCCGAGACAGGGCCTGGAAACACCATATATTTT. V gene TRBV7-2 combines with J gene TRBJ1-3; 7 bases agree with TRBD1. Per the germline V gene, CDR1 is SGHTA and CDR2 is FQGNSA. The CDR3 is made up of 15 amino acids. With 4 bases clipped from V and 2 bases from J, the junction kept 5 bases outside the gene matches.